The sequence of this T cell receptor beta chain was determined in a study of cytomegalovirus exposure and HLA in healthy donors. The CDR3 covers 13 residues. With V trimmed by 4 bases and J by 5 bases, 0 bases remained unmatched. CDR1 is MGHDK and CDR2 is SYGVNS in the germline V gene. The PCR employed 60 Vbeta primers together with 13 Jbeta primers. The table came from immunoSEQ multiplex PCR; TCRdb's copy has only in-frame clones and leaves some out. The sample lists about 170,000 clones, roughly 72% seen once, with roughly 6.6% in the top ten. The sequenced material came from PBMCs. The TCR originated in a man aged 40-55 years in good health and CMV-seropositive. The chain recombines TRBV25-1 with TRBJ2-4; 9 bases match TRBD1. The CDR3 DNA reads TGTGCCAGCAGTGGACAGGGGGAAAACATTCAGTACTTC. Its translation: CASSGQGENIQYF. The full variable domain, rest sourced from reference TRBV25-1 and TRBJ2-4, is EADIYQTPRYLVIGTGKKITLECSQTMGHDKMYWYQQDPGMELHLIHYSYGVNSTEKGDLSSESTVSRIRTEHFPLTLESARPSHTSQYLCASSGQGENIQYFGAGTRLSVL.